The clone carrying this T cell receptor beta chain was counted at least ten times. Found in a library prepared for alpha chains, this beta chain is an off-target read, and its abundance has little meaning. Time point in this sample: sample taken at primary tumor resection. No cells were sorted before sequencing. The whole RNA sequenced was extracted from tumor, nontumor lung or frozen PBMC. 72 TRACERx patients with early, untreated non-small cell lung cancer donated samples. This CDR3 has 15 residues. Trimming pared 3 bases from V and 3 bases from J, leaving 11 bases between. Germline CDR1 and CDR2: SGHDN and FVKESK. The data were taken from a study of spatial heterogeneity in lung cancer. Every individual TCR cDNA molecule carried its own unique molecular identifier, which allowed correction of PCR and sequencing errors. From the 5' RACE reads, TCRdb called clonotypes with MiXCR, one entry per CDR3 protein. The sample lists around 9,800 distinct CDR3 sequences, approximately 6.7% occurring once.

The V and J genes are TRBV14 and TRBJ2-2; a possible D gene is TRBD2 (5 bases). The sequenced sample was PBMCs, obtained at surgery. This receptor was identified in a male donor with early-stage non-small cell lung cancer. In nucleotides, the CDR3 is TGTGCCAGCAGCCAGTTTGGAGGCTACACCGGGGAGCTGTTTTTT. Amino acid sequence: CASSQFGGYTGELFF.